What follows describes a single T cell receptor beta chain. As yet, its antigen is unknown. The data were obtained in a study of T cell repertoires in cytomegalovirus infection. Findings of the study overall: HLA-C-restricted TCR beta clonotypes specific for CMV led the ex vivo response.

Trimming shortened V by 4 bases and J by 8 bases, and 8 bases separated the two germline ends. The CDR3 loop spans 12 amino acids. The germline V gene has CDR1 KGHDR and CDR2 SFDVKD. TCRdb reprocessed the reads via MiXCR and lists one record per CDR3 protein. In the table there are about 71,000 distinct CDR3 sequences, 20% to 25% of which are singletons. The J gene is TRBJ2-1, the V gene TRBV24-1; D not resolved. The TCR originated in a human donor in good health (CMV status not recorded). Some clones in this sample may be carry-over from other donors' samples. This specimen was CD8+ T cells from cultured PBMCs, taken from culture after CMV antigen stimulation. The CDR3 protein is CATSDLKDEQFF. The CDR3 coding sequence is TGTGCCACCAGTGACCTTAAGGATGAGCAGTTCTTC.